The present T cell receptor beta chain was sequenced within a study of blood T cell repertoires in COVID-19. Trimming removed 6 bases at V and 4 bases at J, with 10 bases between. The CDR3 length is 13 residues. Original analysis: Reference gene primer amplification yielded estimated nucleated cell counts. Here immunoSEQ multiplex PCR was the method, and the copy in TCRdb shows in-frame clones only, minus some. That table is the source of V, J and clone size, and D and trimming were worked out from the DNA. Of some 250,000 clones in the sample, around 89% were seen once. The sequence was obtained from a woman aged 40 to 50 who had recovered from COVID-19. The rearrangement uses TRBV12-3 or TRBV12-4 and TRBJ1-5; D gene ambiguous. Material for sequencing was peripheral blood. CDR3: CASRTSANQPQHF. The CDR3 nucleotides are TGTGCCAGCAGGACTTCGGCGAATCAGCCCCAGCATTTT.